These 4 T cell receptor beta chains came from one sample sequenced in a study of T cells in Graves' hyperthyroidism and ophthalmopathy. The CDR3 regions of TCR beta were amplified from RNA transcripts. HTBI primers were used for first-round RT-PCR of the TCR CDR3. A single record per CDR3 protein comes from TCRdb applying MiXCR to the multiplex PCR reads. This table has about 480,000 distinct CDR3 sequences, approximately 14% appearing once. Source material: blood. The source is a woman between 18 and 30 years old with Graves' hyperthyroidism.

At least ten counts were recorded for this clonotype. The chain recombines TRBV7-3 with TRBJ2-1, with TRBD2 matching over 14 bases. Germline CDR1 reads SGHTA; CDR2 reads FQGTGA. V dropped 5 bases and J dropped 7; count of bases not matched to a gene: 10. The CDR3 spans 17 residues. CDR3 DNA: TGTGCCAGCAGCCCGGGGACTAGCGGGGGTGGAATAAATGAGCAGTTCTTC. The encoded protein is CASSPGTSGGGINEQFF.

This clonotype was detected ten times or more. The chain has TRBV19 and TRBJ2-1; D could derive from TRBD1 or TRBD2 (7 bases each). CDR3 size: 17 residues. The V gene lost 0 bases and the J gene lost 4 bases, with 16 bases spanning the gap. CDR1 LNHDA and CDR2 SQIVND come from the germline V gene (reference sequence). CDR3 nucleotides: TGTGCCAGTAGTATAGAAGGGGGCCTAGCGGCATACAATGAGCAGTTCTTC. The encoded protein is CASSIEGGLAAYNEQFF.

This clonotype was observed at least ten times. The chain has TRBV4-1 and TRBJ1-6; 8 nucleotides line up with TRBD1. This CDR3 contains 14 residues. The ends lost 6 bases at V and 10 bases at J; junction bases unmatched: 8. CDR1 is MGHRA, CDR2 YSYEKL, per germline. The CDR3 region is CASRRGQGDSPLHF. CDR3 bases: TGCGCCAGCAGGCGCGGACAGGGCGACTCACCCCTCCACTTT.

The table lists this clonotype with many counts. The chain couples TRBV12-5 to TRBJ1-1; D gene uncertain. V lost 2 bases and J 1 base, leaving 14 bases between the germline ends. Germline-derived CDR1 and CDR2 are LGHNT and FRNRAP. CDR3 size: 16 residues. CDR3 loop: CASGLLPRQPNTEAFF. The CDR3 DNA sequence: TGTGCTAGTGGTTTGCTTCCAAGGCAGCCGAACACTGAAGCTTTCTTT.